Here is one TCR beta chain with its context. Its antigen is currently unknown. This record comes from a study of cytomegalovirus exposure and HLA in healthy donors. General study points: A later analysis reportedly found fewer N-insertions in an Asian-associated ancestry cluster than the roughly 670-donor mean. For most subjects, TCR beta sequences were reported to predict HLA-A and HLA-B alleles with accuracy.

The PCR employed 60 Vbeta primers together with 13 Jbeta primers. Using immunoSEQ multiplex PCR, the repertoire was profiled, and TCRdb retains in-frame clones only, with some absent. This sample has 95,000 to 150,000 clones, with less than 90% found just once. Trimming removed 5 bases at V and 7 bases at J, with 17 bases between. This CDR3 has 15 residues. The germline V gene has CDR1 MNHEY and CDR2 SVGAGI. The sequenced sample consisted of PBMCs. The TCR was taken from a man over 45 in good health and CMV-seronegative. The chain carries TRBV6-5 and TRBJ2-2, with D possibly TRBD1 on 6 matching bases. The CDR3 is CASSHRTAGSGELFF. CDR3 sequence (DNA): TGTGCCAGCAGTCACCGGACAGCAGGAAGCGGGGAGCTGTTTTTT.